This T cell receptor beta chain came from a study of blood T cell repertoires in COVID-19. CDR3 size: 14 residues. The V end lost 3 bases, the J end lost 8 bases, and 14 bases lay between the germline ends. Germline CDR1 and CDR2: MNHEY and SVGAGI. Repertoires were generated with immunoSEQ multiplex PCR, while TCRdb's copy carries only in-frame clones and drops some. This repertoire shows 300,000 or so clones, 80% to 90% found once; its top ten account for 8% to 13%. This TCR came from a young woman who had recovered from COVID-19. Source material: PBMCs or T cells enriched from blood (not recorded which). The chain is built from TRBV6-5 and TRBJ2-1; D remains ambiguous. The CDR3 region has the DNA TGTGCCAGCAGTTATCGTCAGGATGGGTATGAGCAGTTCTTC. Its protein is CASSYRQDGYEQFF.